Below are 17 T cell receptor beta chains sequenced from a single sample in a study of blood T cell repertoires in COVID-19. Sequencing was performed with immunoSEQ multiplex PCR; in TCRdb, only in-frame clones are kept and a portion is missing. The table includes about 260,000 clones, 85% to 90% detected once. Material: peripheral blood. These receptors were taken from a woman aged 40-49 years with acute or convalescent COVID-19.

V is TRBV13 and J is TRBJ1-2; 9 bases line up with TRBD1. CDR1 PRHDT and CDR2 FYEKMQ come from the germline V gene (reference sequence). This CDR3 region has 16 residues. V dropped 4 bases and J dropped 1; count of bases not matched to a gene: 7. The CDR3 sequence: CASSSTGTGLNYGYTF. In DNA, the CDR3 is TGTGCCAGCAGCTCCACCGGGACAGGGCTTAACTATGGCTACACCTTC. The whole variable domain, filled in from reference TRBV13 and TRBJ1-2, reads AAGVIQSPRHLIKEKRETATLKCYPIPRHDTVYWYQQGPGQDPQFLISFYEKMQSDKGSIPDRFSAQQFSDYHSELNMSSLELGDSALYFCASSSTGTGLNYGYTFGSGTRLTVV.

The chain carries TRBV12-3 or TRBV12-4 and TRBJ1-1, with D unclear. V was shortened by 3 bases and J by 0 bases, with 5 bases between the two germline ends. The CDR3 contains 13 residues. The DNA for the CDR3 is TGTGCCAGCAGTTTTCAATTGAACACTGAAGCTTTCTTT. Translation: CASSFQLNTEAFF.

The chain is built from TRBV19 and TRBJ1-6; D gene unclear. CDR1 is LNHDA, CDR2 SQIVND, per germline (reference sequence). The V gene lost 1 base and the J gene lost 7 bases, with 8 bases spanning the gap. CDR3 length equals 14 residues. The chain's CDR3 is CASSIGQTNSPLHF. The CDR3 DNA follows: TGTGCCAGTAGTATAGGGCAGACAAATTCACCCCTCCACTTT.

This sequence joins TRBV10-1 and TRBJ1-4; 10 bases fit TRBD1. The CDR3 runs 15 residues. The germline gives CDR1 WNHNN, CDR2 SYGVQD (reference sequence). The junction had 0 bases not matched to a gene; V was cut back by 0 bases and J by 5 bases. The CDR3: CASSESGQGNEKLFF. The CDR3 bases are TGCGCCAGCAGTGAGTCGGGACAGGGGAATGAAAAACTGTTTTTT.

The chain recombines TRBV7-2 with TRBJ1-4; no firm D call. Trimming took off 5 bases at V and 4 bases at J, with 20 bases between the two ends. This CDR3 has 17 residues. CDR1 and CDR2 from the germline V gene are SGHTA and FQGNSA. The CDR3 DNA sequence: TGTGCCAGCAGCCAAATGGCCCGGCGGGCCGTTAATGAAAAACTGTTTTTT. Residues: CASSQMARRAVNEKLFF. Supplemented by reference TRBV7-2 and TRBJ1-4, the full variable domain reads GAGVSQSPSNKVTEKGKDVELRCDPISGHTALYWYRQSLGQGLEFLIYFQGNSAPDKSGLPSDRFSAERTGGSVSTLTIQRTQQEDSAVYLCASSQMARRAVNEKLFFGSGTQLSVL.

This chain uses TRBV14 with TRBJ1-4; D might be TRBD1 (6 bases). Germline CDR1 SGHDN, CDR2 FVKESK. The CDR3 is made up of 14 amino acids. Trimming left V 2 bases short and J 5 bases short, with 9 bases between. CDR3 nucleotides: TGTGCCAGCAGCCAAATTGGGGGCAATGAAAAACTGTTTTTT. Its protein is CASSQIGGNEKLFF.

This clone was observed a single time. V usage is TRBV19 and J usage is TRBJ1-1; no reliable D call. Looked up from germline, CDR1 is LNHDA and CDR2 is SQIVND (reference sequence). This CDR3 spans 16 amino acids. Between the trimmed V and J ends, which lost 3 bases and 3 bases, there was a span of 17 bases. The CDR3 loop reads CASSIDGGGVDTEAFF. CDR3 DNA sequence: TGTGCCAGTAGTATTGATGGTGGAGGTGTGGACACTGAAGCTTTCTTT.

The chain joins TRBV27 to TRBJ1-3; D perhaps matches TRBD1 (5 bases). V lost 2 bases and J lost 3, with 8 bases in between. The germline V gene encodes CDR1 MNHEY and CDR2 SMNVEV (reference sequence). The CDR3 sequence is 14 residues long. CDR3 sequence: CASSLGGYGNTIYF. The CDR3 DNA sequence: TGTGCCAGCAGTTTAGGGGGGTATGGAAACACCATATATTTT.

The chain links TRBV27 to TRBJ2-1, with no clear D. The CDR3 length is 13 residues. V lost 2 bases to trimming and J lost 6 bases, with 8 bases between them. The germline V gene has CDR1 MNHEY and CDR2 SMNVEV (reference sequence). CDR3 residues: CASSLIGGNEQFF. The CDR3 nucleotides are TGTGCCAGCAGTTTAATCGGCGGCAATGAGCAGTTCTTC.

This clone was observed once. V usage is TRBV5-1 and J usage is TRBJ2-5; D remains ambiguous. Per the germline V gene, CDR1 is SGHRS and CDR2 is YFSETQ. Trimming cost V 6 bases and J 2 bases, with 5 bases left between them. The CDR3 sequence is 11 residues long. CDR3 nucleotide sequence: TGCGCCAGCACCCTTCAAGAGACCCAGTACTTC. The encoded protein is CASTLQETQYF.

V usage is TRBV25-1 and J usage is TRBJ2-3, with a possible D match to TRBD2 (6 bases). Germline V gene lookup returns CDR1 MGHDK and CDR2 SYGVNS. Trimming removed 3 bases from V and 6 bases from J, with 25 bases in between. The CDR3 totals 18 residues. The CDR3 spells CASSDPGLGVTYGDTQYF. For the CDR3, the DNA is TGTGCCAGCAGTGACCCGGGACTCGGGGTTACGTATGGGGATACGCAGTATTTT.

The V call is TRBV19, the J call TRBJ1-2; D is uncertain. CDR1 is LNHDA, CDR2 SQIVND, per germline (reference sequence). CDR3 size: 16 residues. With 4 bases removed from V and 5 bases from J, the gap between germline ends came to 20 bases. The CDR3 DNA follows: TGTGCCAGTAGTAGGTCGCGGTTTGGTGATAGATATGGCTACACCTTC. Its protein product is CASSRSRFGDRYGYTF.

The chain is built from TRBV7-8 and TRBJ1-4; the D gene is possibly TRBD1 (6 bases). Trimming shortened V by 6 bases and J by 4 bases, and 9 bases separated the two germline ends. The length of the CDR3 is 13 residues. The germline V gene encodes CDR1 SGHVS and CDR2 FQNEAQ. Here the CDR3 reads CASRTGLNEKLFF. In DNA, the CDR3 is TGTGCCAGCAGGACAGGCCTTAATGAAAAACTGTTTTTT.

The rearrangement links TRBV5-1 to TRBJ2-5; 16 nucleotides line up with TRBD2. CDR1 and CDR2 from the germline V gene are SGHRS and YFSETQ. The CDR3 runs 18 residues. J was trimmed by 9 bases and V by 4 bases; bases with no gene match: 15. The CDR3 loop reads CASSVGRGTSGGAYPQYF. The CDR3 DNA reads TGCGCCAGCAGCGTTGGGCGCGGGACTAGCGGGGGGGCATATCCCCAGTACTTC.

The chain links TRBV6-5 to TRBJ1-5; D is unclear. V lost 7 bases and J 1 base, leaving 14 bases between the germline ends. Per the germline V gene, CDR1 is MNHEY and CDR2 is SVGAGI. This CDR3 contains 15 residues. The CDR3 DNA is TGTGCCAGCACGATTTCGGGGAACAGCAATCAGCCCCAGCATTTT. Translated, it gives CASTISGNSNQPQHF.

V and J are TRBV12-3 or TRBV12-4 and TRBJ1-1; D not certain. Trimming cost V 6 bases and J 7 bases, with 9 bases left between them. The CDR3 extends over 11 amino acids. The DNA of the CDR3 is TGTGCCAGCAGGTACAAGTTTGAAGCTTTCTTT. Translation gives CASRYKFEAFF.

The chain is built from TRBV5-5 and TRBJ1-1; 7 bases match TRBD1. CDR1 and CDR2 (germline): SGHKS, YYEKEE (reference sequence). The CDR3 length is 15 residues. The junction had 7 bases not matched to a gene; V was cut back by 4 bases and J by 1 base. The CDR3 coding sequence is TGTGCCAGCAGCAACGAGGGGGCGCGGAACACTGAAGCTTTCTTT. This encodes CASSNEGARNTEAFF.